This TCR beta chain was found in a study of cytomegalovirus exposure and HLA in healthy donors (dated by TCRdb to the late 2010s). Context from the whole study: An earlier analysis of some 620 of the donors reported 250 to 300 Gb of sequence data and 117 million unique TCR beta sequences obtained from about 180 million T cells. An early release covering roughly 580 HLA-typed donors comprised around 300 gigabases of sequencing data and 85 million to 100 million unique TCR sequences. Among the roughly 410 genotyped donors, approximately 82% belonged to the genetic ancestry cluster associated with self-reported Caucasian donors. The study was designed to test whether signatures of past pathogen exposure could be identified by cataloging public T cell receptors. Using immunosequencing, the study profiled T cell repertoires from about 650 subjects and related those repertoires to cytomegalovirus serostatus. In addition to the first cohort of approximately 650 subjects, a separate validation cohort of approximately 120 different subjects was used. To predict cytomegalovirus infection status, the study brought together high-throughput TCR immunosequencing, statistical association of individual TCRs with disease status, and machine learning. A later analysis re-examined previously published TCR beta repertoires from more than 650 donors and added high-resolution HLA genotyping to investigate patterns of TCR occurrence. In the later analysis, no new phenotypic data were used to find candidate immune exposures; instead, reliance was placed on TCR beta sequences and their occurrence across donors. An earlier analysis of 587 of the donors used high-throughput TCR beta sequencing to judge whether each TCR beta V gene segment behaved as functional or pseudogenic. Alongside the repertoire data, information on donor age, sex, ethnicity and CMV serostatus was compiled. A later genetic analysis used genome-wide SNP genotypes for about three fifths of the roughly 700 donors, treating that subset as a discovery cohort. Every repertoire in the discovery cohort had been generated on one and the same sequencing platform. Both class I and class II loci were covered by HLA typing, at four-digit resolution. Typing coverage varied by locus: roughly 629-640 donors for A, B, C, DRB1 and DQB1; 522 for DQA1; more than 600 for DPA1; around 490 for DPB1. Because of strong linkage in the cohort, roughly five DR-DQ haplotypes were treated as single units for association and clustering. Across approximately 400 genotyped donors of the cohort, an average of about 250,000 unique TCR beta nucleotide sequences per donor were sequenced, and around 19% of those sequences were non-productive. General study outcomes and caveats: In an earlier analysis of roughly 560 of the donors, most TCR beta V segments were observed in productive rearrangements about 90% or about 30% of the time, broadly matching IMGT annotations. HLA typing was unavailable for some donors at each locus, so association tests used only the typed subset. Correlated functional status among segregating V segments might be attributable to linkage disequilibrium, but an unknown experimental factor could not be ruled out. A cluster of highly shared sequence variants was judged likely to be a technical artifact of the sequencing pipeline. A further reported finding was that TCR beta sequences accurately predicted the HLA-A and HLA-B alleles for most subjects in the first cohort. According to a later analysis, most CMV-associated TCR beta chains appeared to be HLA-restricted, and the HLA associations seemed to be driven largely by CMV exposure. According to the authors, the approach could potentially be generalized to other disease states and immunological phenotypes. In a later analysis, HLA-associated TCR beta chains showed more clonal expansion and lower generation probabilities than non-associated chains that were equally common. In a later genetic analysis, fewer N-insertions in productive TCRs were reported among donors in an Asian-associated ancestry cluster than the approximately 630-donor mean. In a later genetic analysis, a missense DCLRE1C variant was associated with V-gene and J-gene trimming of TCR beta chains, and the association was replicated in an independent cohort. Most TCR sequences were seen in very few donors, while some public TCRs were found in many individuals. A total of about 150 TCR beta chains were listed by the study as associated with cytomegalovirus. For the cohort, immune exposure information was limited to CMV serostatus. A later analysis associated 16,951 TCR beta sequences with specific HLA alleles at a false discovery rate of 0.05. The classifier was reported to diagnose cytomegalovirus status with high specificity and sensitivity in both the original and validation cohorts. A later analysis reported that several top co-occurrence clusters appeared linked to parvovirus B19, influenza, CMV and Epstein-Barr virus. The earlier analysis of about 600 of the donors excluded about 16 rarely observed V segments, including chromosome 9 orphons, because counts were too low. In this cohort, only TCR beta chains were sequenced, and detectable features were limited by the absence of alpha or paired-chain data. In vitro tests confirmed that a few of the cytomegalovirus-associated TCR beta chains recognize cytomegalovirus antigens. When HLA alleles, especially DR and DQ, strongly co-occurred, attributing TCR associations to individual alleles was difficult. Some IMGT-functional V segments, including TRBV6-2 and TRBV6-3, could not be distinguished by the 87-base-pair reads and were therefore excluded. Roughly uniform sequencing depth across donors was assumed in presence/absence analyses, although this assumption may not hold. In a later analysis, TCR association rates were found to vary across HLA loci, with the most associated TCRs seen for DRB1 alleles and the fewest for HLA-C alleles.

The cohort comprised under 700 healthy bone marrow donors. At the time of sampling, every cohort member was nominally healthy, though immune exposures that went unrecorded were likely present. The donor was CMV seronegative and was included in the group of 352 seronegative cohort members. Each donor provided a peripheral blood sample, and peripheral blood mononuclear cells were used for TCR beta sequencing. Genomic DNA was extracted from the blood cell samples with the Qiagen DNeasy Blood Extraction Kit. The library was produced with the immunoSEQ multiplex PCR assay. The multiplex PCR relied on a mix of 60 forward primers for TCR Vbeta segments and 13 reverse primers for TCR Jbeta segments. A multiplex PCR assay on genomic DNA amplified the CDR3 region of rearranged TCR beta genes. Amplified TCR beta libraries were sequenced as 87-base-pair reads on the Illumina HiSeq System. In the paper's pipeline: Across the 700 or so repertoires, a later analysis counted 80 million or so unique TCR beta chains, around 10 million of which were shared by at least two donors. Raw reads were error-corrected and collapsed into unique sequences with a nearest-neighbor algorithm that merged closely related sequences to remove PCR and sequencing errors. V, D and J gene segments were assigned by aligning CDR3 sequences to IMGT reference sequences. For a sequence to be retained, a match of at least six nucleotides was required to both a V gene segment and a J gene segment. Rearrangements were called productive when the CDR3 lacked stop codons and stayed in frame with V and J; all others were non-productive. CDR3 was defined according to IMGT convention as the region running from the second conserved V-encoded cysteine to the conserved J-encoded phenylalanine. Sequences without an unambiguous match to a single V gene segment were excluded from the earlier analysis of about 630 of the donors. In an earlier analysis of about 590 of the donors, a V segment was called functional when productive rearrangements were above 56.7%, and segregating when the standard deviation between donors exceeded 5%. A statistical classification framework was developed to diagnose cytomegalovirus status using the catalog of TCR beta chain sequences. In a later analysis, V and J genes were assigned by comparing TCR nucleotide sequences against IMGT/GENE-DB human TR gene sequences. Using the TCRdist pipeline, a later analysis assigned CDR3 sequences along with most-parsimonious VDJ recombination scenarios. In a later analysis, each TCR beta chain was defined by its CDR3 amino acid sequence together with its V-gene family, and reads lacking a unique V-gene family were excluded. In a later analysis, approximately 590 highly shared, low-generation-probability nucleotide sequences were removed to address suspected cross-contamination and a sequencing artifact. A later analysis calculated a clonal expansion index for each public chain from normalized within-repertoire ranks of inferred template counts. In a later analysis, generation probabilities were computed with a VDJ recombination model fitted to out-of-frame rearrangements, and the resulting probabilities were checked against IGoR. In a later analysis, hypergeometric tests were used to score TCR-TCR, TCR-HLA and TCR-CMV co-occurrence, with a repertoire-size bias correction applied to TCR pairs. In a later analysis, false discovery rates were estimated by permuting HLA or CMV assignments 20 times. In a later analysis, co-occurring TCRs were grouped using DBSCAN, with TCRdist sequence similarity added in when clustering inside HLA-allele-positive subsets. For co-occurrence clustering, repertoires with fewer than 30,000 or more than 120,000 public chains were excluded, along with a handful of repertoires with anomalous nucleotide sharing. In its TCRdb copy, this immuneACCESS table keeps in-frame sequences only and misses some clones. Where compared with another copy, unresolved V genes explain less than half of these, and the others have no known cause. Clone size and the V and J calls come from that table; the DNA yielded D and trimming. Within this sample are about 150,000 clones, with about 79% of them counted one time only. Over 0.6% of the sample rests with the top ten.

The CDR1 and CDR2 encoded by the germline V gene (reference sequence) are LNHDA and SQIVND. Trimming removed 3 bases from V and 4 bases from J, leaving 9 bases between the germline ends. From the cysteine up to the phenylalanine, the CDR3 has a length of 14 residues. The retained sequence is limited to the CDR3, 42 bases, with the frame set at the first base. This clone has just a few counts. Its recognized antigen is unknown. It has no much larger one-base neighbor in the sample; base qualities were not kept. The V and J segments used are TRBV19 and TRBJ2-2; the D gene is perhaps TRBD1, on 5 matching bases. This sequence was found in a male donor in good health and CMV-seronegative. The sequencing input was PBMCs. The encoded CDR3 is CASSMMGRTGELFF. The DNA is TGTGCCAGTAGTATGATGGGGCGCACCGGGGAGCTGTTTTTT.